Below, one TCR beta chain is given with its context. In the same sample, other DNA sequences code for this CDR3. This entry comes from a study of shared clonotypes between healthy human individuals. At the level of the study: With ages of 18 to 49, the donors were two women and a few men. Each donor's CD4 naive and CD4 memory cells filled three plates apiece, CD8 naive two, and CD8 memory one.

CD45RO negativity and positive selection for CCR7 defined naive CD8 cells, a population that excluded terminally differentiated effector memory CD45RA+ cells. Several immunoSEQ plates received, in even portions, the genomic DNA of each subset. Original handling: Filtering differed because ImmunoSEQ produced junction-only sequences that carried no quality scores. Assay: immunoSEQ multiplex PCR; the TCRdb copy retains only in-frame clones and omits some. V and J calls and clone size are as listed in that table; D and trimming were resolved from the DNA. The table lists about 800,000 clones, 95% to 97% of them singletons. The CDR3 is made up of 13 amino acids. Trimming took 2 bases from V and 1 from J, leaving 6 bases between them. The germline V gene encodes CDR1 SGHRS and CDR2 YFSETQ.

Sequencing was done on a sample of naive CD8+ T cells sorted from blood. The sequence came from a man younger than 40 in good health. The chain carries TRBV5-1 and TRBJ1-1; D gene unclear. CDR3 coding DNA: TGCGCCAGCAGCTTAGGAGGGAACACTGAAGCTTTCTTT. Amino acid sequence: CASSLGGNTEAFF.